These 17 T cell receptor beta chains were all obtained from the same sample, sequenced in a study of patients and donors after allogeneic stem cell transplantation. TCRdb processed the RT-PCR reads anew with MiXCR; each CDR3 protein has one entry. Among over 130,000 distinct CDR3 sequences, roughly 35% were seen once, and the ten largest hold roughly 50%. What was sequenced was blood, either unsorted or a sorted T cell fraction (not recorded which). These receptors came from a human donor who was either an allogeneic HSCT recipient or a stem cell or donor lymphocyte infusion donor (not recorded which). It is not recorded whose cells these are; they may come from a transplant donor.

A few counts support this clonotype. J is TRBJ1-3 and V is TRBV6-1; D is possibly TRBD1 (5 bases). CDR3 length: 17 residues. Germline V CDR1 and CDR2: MNHNS, SASEGT. V was clipped by 2 bases and J by 0 bases, with 14 bases between them. The DNA of the CDR3 is TGTGCCAGCAGTGAATTCGACAGCGTAATCTCTGGAAACACCATATATTTT. Protein product: CASSEFDSVISGNTIYF.

The rearrangement uses TRBV7-6 and TRBJ2-1; D call uncertain. The CDR3 length is 15 residues. Germline lookup yields CDR1 SGHVS and CDR2 FNYEAQ. Trimming removed 1 base from V and 10 bases from J, with 17 bases in between. CDR3 coding DNA: TGTGCCAGCAGCTTAGGATGGCGCCTAGGAGAGGAGCAGTTCTTC. Translation gives CASSLGWRLGEEQFF.

The chain employs TRBV24-1 and TRBJ2-1; 7 bases align to TRBD1. The junction had 1 base not matched to a gene; V was cut back by 1 base and J by 8 bases. The CDR3 is 13 amino acids. From germline, CDR1 is KGHDR and CDR2 SFDVKD. Here the CDR3 reads CATSDLDRDEQFF. As DNA, the CDR3 is TGTGCCACCAGTGATTTAGACAGGGATGAGCAGTTCTTC.

This sequence joins TRBV7-2 and TRBJ2-1, with D tentatively TRBD2 (6 bases). Germline CDR1 is SGHTA and CDR2 is FQGNSA. Trimming pared 5 bases from V and 4 bases from J, leaving 12 bases between. This CDR3 contains 14 residues. For the CDR3, the DNA is TGTGCCAGCAGCCGCCATCGGGGGTACAATGAGCAGTTCTTC. The encoded protein is CASSRHRGYNEQFF.

The chain recombines TRBV7-2 with TRBJ2-3, with a weak D call TRBD2 (5 bases). The germline V and J ends were trimmed by 5 bases and 12 bases, with 15 bases remaining between them. This CDR3 region has 12 residues. Germline V CDR1 and CDR2: SGHTA, FQGNSA. The DNA of the CDR3 is TGTGCCAGCAGCCCTACTTGGGAGCCCCAGTATTTT. Protein: CASSPTWEPQYF.

J is TRBJ2-3 and V is TRBV5-1; 9 nucleotides match TRBD1. Germline V CDR1 and CDR2: SGHRS, YFSETQ. This CDR3 has 17 amino acids. J gave up 2 bases and V 0 bases, and 7 bases lay outside the gene matches. The CDR3 here is CASSLGLGTGYTDTQYF. The CDR3 nucleotides are TGCGCCAGCAGCTTGGGACTGGGGACAGGGTACACAGATACGCAGTATTTT. Supplemented by reference TRBV5-1 and TRBJ2-3, the full variable domain reads KAGVTQTPRYLIKTRGQQVTLSCSPISGHRSVSWYQQTPGQGLQFLFEYFSETQRNKGNFPGRFSGRQFSNSRSEMNVSTLELGDSALYLCASSLGLGTGYTDTQYFGPGTRLTVL.

The chain is built from TRBV7-2 and TRBJ2-1; D is unclear. Trimming removed 1 base from V and 7 bases from J, with 11 bases in between. This CDR3 contains 14 residues. CDR1 and CDR2 (germline): SGHTA, FQGNSA. The CDR3 DNA is TGTGCCAGCAGCTTAGAGCGAGAACGGAATGAGCAGTTCTTC. Protein product: CASSLERERNEQFF. Supplemented by reference TRBV7-2 and TRBJ2-1, the full variable domain reads GAGVSQSPSNKVTEKGKDVELRCDPISGHTALYWYRQSLGQGLEFLIYFQGNSAPDKSGLPSDRFSAERTGGSVSTLTIQRTQQEDSAVYLCASSLERERNEQFFGPGTRLTVL.

The V call is TRBV10-3, the J call TRBJ2-6; D unclear. This CDR3 has 17 residues. V gave up 4 bases and J gave up 2 bases, with 15 bases separating them. Germline CDR1 ENHRY, CDR2 SYGVKD. Here the CDR3 DNA reads TGTGCCATCAGTGCGGCAGTGACCACGGCTGGGGCCAACGTCCTGACTTTC. Protein sequence: CAISAAVTTAGANVLTF.

CDR3 residues: CASSQGEDGDEKLFF. Written as DNA, the CDR3 is TGTGCCAGCAGCCAGGGAGAAGACGGGGATGAAAAACTGTTTTTT. The gene calls are TRBV4-2 and TRBJ1-4; D is unclear. This CDR3 is built from 15 residues. Between the trimmed V and J ends, which lost 3 bases and 6 bases, there was a span of 14 bases. Germline V gene data show CDR1 as LGHNA and CDR2 as YNFKEQ.

The rearrangement links TRBV21-1 to TRBJ1-1. TRBV21-1 is tagged as a pseudogene. The CDR3 runs to 12 residues. CDR3 bases: TGTGCCAGGCAGGAGGGTAGCACTGAAGCTTTCTTT. Translation gives CARQEGSTEAFF.

The chain carries TRBV9 and TRBJ1-1, with D possibly being TRBD1 (5 bases). The CDR3 loop spans 12 amino acids. V gave up 3 bases and J gave up 11 bases, with 14 bases separating them. In germline, CDR1 is SGDLS, CDR2 YYNGEE. CDR3 coding DNA: TGTGCCAGCAGCGCCGAGGGGTCCCGGGCTTTCTTT. This gives the protein CASSAEGSRAFF.

V usage is TRBV28 and J usage is TRBJ1-2, with D possibly being TRBD1 (6 bases). Trimming cost V 3 bases and J 8 bases, with 19 bases left between them. Germline CDR1 reads MDHEN; CDR2 reads SYDVKM. The CDR3 extends over 15 amino acids. The CDR3 bases are TGTGCCAGCAGTTTTCCTACCGGGACACCTCTGGGCTACACCTTC. Its translation is CASSFPTGTPLGYTF.

This clonotype was seen at least ten times. The chain recombines TRBV12-3 or TRBV12-4 with TRBJ1-5; D uncertain. This CDR3 region has 12 residues. Between the trimmed V and J ends, which lost 2 bases and 6 bases, there was a span of 5 bases. The chain's CDR3 is CASSLPGQPQHF. CDR3 in DNA: TGTGCCAGCAGTTTACCCGGTCAGCCCCAGCATTTT.

The V and J genes are TRBV6-6 and TRBJ1-1; 7 positions agree with TRBD1. V was clipped by 5 bases and J by 4 bases; unmatched bases: 10. The CDR3 is 15 residues long. Germline V lookup: CDR1 MNHNY, CDR2 SVGAGI (reference sequence). The CDR3 here is CASSSGTDFRTEAFF. CDR3 DNA: TGTGCCAGCAGTAGCGGGACAGACTTTCGCACTGAAGCTTTCTTT.

Only a few counts were recorded for this clonotype. This chain joins TRBV6-1 and TRBJ1-1, with D maybe TRBD1 (5 bases). V was shortened by 5 bases and J by 4 bases, with 20 bases between the two germline ends. The germline V gene has CDR1 MNHNS and CDR2 SASEGT. The CDR3 is made up of 16 amino acids. DNA for the CDR3: TGTGCCAGCAGTCGGGCAGGGCGGACGGGTTCCACTGAAGCTTTCTTT. This translates into CASSRAGRTGSTEAFF.

The chain employs TRBV6-5 and TRBJ1-2; TRBD1 agrees at 7 bases. V shed 5 bases and J 6 bases; nucleotides not matched to a gene: 6. CDR1 is MNHEY, CDR2 SVGAGI, per germline. CDR3 length: 13 amino acids. The CDR3 is CASSRRDRDGYTF. The CDR3 DNA follows: TGTGCCAGCAGTCGCCGGGACAGAGATGGCTACACCTTC.

This clonotype was seen more than once but under ten times. The J gene is TRBJ1-6, the V gene TRBV20-1; 9 bases align to TRBD1. CDR1 and CDR2 from the germline V gene are DFQATT and SNEGSKA (reference sequence). Germline trimming cut 4 bases from V and 2 bases from J; bases unmatched to any gene: 6. This CDR3 region has 16 residues. Here the CDR3 reads CSAKTTGGTYNSPLHF. The CDR3 nucleotides read TGCAGTGCTAAGACCACAGGGGGCACCTATAATTCACCCCTCCACTTT.